These 27 T cell receptor beta chains were all obtained from the same sample, sequenced in a study of T cell responses to AZD1222 COVID-19 vaccine. Sequencing used immunoSEQ multiplex PCR; TCRdb keeps in-frame clones, though not all of them. Here the sample spans more than 95,000 clones, 70% to 85% being singletons. The material was peripheral blood, obtained 28 days after the second AZD1222 dose. These receptors were obtained from an adult who received the AZD1222 COVID-19 vaccine.

This chain joins TRBV18 and TRBJ2-7, with D possibly being TRBD2 (5 bases). The germline gives CDR1 KGHSH, CDR2 LQKENI. The CDR3 runs to 13 residues. Between the trimmed V and J ends, which lost 3 bases and 3 bases, there was a span of 9 bases. CDR3 DNA sequence: TGTGCCAGCTCACCGGTCGGGATCTACGAGCAGTACTTC. Encoded protein: CASSPVGIYEQYF.

This clone was seen once. The gene calls are TRBV19 and TRBJ1-5, with TRBD1 as a possible D gene (5 bases). Germline V gene sequence: CDR1 LNHDA, CDR2 SQIVND (reference sequence). The CDR3 totals 19 residues. V shed 10 bases and J shed 2 bases, with 30 bases lying between them. The CDR3 DNA sequence: TGTGCCACCCACAGCCTGAGAACAGGTGACCTATTGGGCAATCAGCCCCAGCATTTT. It specifies CATHSLRTGDLLGNQPQHF.

The gene calls are TRBV18 and TRBJ2-7, with a weak D call TRBD1 (6 bases). CDR1 KGHSH and CDR2 LQKENI come from the germline V gene. The CDR3 spans 13 residues. Trimming stripped 5 bases from V and 2 bases from J, with 10 bases between. CDR3 DNA sequence: TGTGCCAGCTCAACGTCAGGGGCCTACGAGCAGTACTTC. Amino acids: CASSTSGAYEQYF.

In DNA, the CDR3 is TGCGCCAGCAGCTTGGGGGACAGGGTTGGAACTTATGGCTACACCTTC. It codes for CASSLGDRVGTYGYTF. V and J are TRBV5-1 and TRBJ1-2; TRBD1 aligns across 9 bases. The CDR3 sequence is 16 residues long. Germline values: CDR1 SGHRS, CDR2 YFSETQ. V shed 0 bases and J 5 bases; nucleotides not matched to a gene: 8. Looking up the rest from reference TRBV5-1 and TRBJ1-2 gives the full variable domain: KAGVTQTPRYLIKTRGQQVTLSCSPISGHRSVSWYQQTPGQGLQFLFEYFSETQRNKGNFPGRFSGRQFSNSRSEMNVSTLELGDSALYLCASSLGDRVGTYGYTFGSGTRLTVV.

This chain joins TRBV7-2 and TRBJ1-1; possibly TRBD1 for D (5 bases). CDR3 length: 13 amino acids. Germline lookup yields CDR1 SGHTA and CDR2 FQGNSA. Trimming cost V 3 bases and J 5 bases, with 10 bases left between them. The CDR3 loop is CASSLGGQTEAFF. CDR3 bases: TGTGCCAGCAGCTTGGGGGGTCAAACTGAAGCTTTCTTT.

The rearrangement links TRBV28 to TRBJ1-4; 7 bases match TRBD1. V shed 6 bases, J shed 2 bases, and the junction held 6 bases outside the gene matches. Per germline, CDR1 MDHEN and CDR2 SYDVKM. The CDR3 covers 15 residues. CDR3 in DNA: TGTGCCAGCAGGTCCGGACAGGCGACTAATGAAAAACTGTTTTTT. It codes for CASRSGQATNEKLFF.

The rearrangement links TRBV4-1 to TRBJ1-1; weak D call: TRBD1 (6 bases). V was pared by 0 bases and J by 8 bases, with 19 bases between. CDR3 size: 16 residues. Per germline, CDR1 MGHRA and CDR2 YSYEKL. CDR3 sequence reads: CASSQDTTGHRGEAFF. The DNA for the CDR3 is TGCGCCAGCAGCCAAGATACGACGGGACATCGAGGGGAAGCTTTCTTT.

The V gene is TRBV7-9, the J gene TRBJ2-7; the D gene is possibly TRBD1 (5 bases). V was cut by 3 bases and J by 2 bases, with 11 bases left in between. Germline values: CDR1 SEHNR, CDR2 FQNEAQ (reference sequence). This CDR3 contains 14 residues. The CDR3 is CASSFDRPPYEQYF. The DNA of the CDR3 is TGTGCCAGCAGCTTTGACAGACCTCCCTACGAGCAGTACTTC.

The J gene is TRBJ1-6, the V gene TRBV6-5, with a possible D match to TRBD1 (6 bases). The CDR3 is 15 amino acids. Germline V gene lookup returns CDR1 MNHEY and CDR2 SVGAGI. The V end lost 0 bases, the J end lost 9 bases, and 12 bases lay between the germline ends. The CDR3 sequence: CASSYSRGEGSPLHF. The CDR3 DNA sequence: TGTGCCAGCAGTTACTCAAGGGGGGAAGGTTCACCCCTCCACTTT.

CDR3 DNA: TGTGCCAGTAGTTCGAAAGGGACAGGGTCCCCCTACGAGCAGTACTTC. It encodes CASSSKGTGSPYEQYF. This chain uses TRBV19 with TRBJ2-7; 9 bases line up with TRBD1. CDR1 LNHDA and CDR2 SQIVND come from the germline V gene (reference sequence). This CDR3 has 16 residues. V gave up 5 bases and J gave up 2 bases; unmatched junction bases: 10.

This chain links TRBV4-3 with TRBJ2-5; 10 bases agree with TRBD1. The CDR3 totals 14 residues. The V gene end was trimmed by 4 bases and the J gene end by 5 bases; junction bases not matched to a gene: 4. Germline CDR1 is LGHNA and CDR2 is YSLEER. This chain's CDR3 is CASSRGTGEETQYF. The CDR3 region has the DNA TGCGCCAGCAGCCGAGGGACAGGGGAGGAGACCCAGTACTTC.

This chain joins TRBV24-1 and TRBJ2-1; no reliable D call. Trimming left V 5 bases short and J 1 base short, with 8 bases between. This CDR3 contains 14 residues. Germline CDR1 and CDR2: KGHDR and SFDVKD. Here the CDR3 DNA reads TGTGCCACCAGTGGCAGGAAGTCCTACAATGAGCAGTTCTTC. Protein: CATSGRKSYNEQFF.

The chain uses TRBV29-1 and TRBJ1-2, with D tentatively TRBD1 (6 bases). The V gene's germline CDR1 is SQVTM and CDR2 ANQGSEA. The germline V and J ends were trimmed by 7 bases and 4 bases, with 13 bases remaining between them. This CDR3 is 12 amino acids long. The CDR3: CSGRQASYGYTF. The CDR3 bases are TGCAGCGGCCGACAGGCGAGCTATGGCTACACCTTC.

V usage is TRBV7-2 and J usage is TRBJ1-5; D is undetermined. CDR1 and CDR2 (germline): SGHTA, FQGNSA. The CDR3 is 13 amino acids. V shed 5 bases and J shed 2 bases, with 7 bases lying between them. CDR3 region: CASSRTGNQPQHF. The CDR3 bases are TGTGCCAGCAGCCGGACGGGCAATCAGCCCCAGCATTTT.

The gene calls are TRBV4-1 and TRBJ1-2; D is ambiguous. The CDR3 runs 15 residues. CDR1 MGHRA and CDR2 YSYEKL come from the germline V gene. Trimming shortened V by 7 bases and J by 0 bases, and 15 bases separated the two germline ends. DNA for the CDR3: TGCGCCAGCAATCGAGAAGGACTAGCTAACTATGGCTACACCTTC. This gives the protein CASNREGLANYGYTF.

This sequence joins TRBV25-1 and TRBJ2-5, with 10 positions matching TRBD1. Per germline, CDR1 MGHDK and CDR2 SYGVNS. The CDR3 length is 15 residues. J lost 9 bases, V lost 6 bases, and 13 bases had no gene match. CDR3 in amino acids: CASRADRGRTGAQYF. CDR3 bases: TGTGCCAGCAGGGCCGACAGGGGGCGGACAGGGGCCCAGTACTTC.

V is TRBV7-2 and J is TRBJ2-7, with 8 bases fitting TRBD1. The CDR3 consists of 15 residues. The trim removed 1 base at V and 6 bases at J, leaving 8 bases unmatched. Germline CDR1 reads SGHTA; CDR2 reads FQGNSA. In DNA, the CDR3 is TGTGCCAGCAGCTTAGTCCCGGACAGGGTGGTCGAGCAGTACTTC. The encoded protein is CASSLVPDRVVEQYF.

This chain connects TRBV27 to TRBJ1-1; 9 bases are shared with TRBD1. CDR3 length: 16 residues. Trimming cost V 4 bases and J 0 bases; bases outside gene matches: 6. From germline, CDR1 is MNHEY and CDR2 SMNVEV (reference sequence). CDR3 protein: CASSYRGPTLNTEAFF. As DNA, the CDR3 is TGTGCCAGCAGTTACAGGGGGCCCACTCTGAACACTGAAGCTTTCTTT.

The gene calls are TRBV5-1 and TRBJ2-5, with D perhaps matching TRBD1 (6 bases). Looked up from germline, CDR1 is SGHRS and CDR2 is YFSETQ. Deletions cut 0 bases from V and 4 bases from J, with 16 bases between. The CDR3 covers 16 residues. The CDR3 DNA sequence: TGCGCCAGCAGCTTGGTCCCTAAAGGGACACCAGAGACCCAGTACTTC. Its protein is CASSLVPKGTPETQYF. The full variable domain, with the rest looked up from reference TRBV5-1 and TRBJ2-5, is KAGVTQTPRYLIKTRGQQVTLSCSPISGHRSVSWYQQTPGQGLQFLFEYFSETQRNKGNFPGRFSGRQFSNSRSEMNVSTLELGDSALYLCASSLVPKGTPETQYFGPGTRLLVL.

The chain has TRBV2 and TRBJ1-3, with no clear D. Germline loops: CDR1 SNHLY, CDR2 FYNNEI. Trimming took off 6 bases at V and 4 bases at J, with 7 bases between the two ends. The CDR3 consists of 12 residues. The CDR3 bases are TGTGCCAGCAGACAAACAGGAAACACCATATATTTT. It is translated as CASRQTGNTIYF.

The chain carries TRBV4-2 and TRBJ1-4; perhaps TRBD1 as D (6 bases). CDR3 size: 16 residues. Germline lookup yields CDR1 LGHNA and CDR2 YNFKEQ. The V end lost 1 base, the J end lost 5 bases, and 14 bases lay between the germline ends. The DNA of the CDR3 is TGTGCCAGCAGCCAAGGGGAGAGGACAGAGAATGAAAAACTGTTTTTT. It codes for CASSQGERTENEKLFF.

The chain couples TRBV27 to TRBJ1-6; D unclear. Per germline, CDR1 MNHEY and CDR2 SMNVEV (reference sequence). With 6 bases removed from V and 4 bases from J, the gap between germline ends came to 4 bases. The CDR3 contains 12 residues. The CDR3: CASSLYNSPLHF. CDR3 DNA sequence: TGTGCCAGCAGCCTTTATAATTCACCCCTCCACTTT.

This clone has just one count. V gene TRBV5-1 combines with J gene TRBJ2-7; 14 nucleotides line up with TRBD2. This CDR3 spans 14 amino acids. The germline CDR1 and CDR2 sequences are SGHRS and YFSETQ. The V segment lost 4 bases and the J segment 4 bases; nucleotides outside the gene matches: 1. The CDR3 sequence is CASSGTSGGYEQYF. CDR3 coding DNA: TGCGCCAGCAGCGGGACTAGCGGGGGATACGAGCAGTACTTC.

V gene TRBV5-1 combines with J gene TRBJ1-1; a weak D match, TRBD1 (6 bases). CDR3 length: 15 residues. CDR1 is SGHRS and CDR2 is YFSETQ in the germline V gene. V lost 7 bases to trimming and J lost 1 base, with 17 bases between them. CDR3 loop: CASARQGPSNTEAFF. CDR3 bases: TGCGCCAGCGCCAGGCAGGGGCCTTCGAACACTGAAGCTTTCTTT.

V gene TRBV11-2 combines with J gene TRBJ2-3, with TRBD1 as a possible D gene (6 bases). V was cut by 0 bases and J by 2 bases, with 12 bases left in between. Looked up from germline, CDR1 is SGHAT and CDR2 is FQNNGV. The CDR3 extends over 16 amino acids. CDR3 nucleotide sequence: TGTGCCAGCAGCTTAGAAAGAGGGGGTTACACAGATACGCAGTATTTT. This codes for CASSLERGGYTDTQYF.

The chain uses TRBV28 and TRBJ1-2; D gene ambiguous. V shed 4 bases and J shed 0 bases, with 15 bases lying between them. The germline V gene has CDR1 MDHEN and CDR2 SYDVKM. The length of the CDR3 is 16 residues. The CDR3 bases are TGTGCCAGCAGTTCAGAGCACGGGGAAGCTAACTATGGCTACACCTTC. Translation: CASSSEHGEANYGYTF.

The count of this clone is one. The chain couples TRBV6-6 to TRBJ1-4, with unresolved D. Germline V lookup: CDR1 MNHNY, CDR2 SVGAGI (reference sequence). The CDR3 spans 12 residues. The V and J ends lost 8 bases and 0 bases respectively, with 4 bases between them. CDR3 region: CASGTTNEKLFF. CDR3 DNA: TGTGCCAGCGGGACAACTAATGAAAAACTGTTTTTT.